The present T cell receptor beta chain was sequenced within a study of T cell clones after liver transplantation. Study in general: As an antigen-independent comparator, third-party-reactive TCRbeta sequences came from pre-transplant mixed lymphocyte reactions.

Points on this clone: Other DNA sequences in the sample encode the same CDR3.

Here immunoSEQ multiplex PCR was the method, and the copy in TCRdb shows in-frame clones only, minus some. The sample records approximately 51,000 clones, over 65% being singletons. CDR3 length: 15 amino acids. V was pared by 4 bases and J by 7 bases, with 11 bases of the junction left unmatched. From germline, CDR1 is SQVTM and CDR2 ANQGSEA. The source was CD4+ T cells from blood, collected around 54 months after liver transplant. This sequence was found in a human patient who received a liver transplant. The graft donor may account for some of the T cells. The chain couples TRBV29-1 to TRBJ1-2, with 11 bases identical to TRBD1. CDR3 loop: CSVGDRGGVLGGYTF. The CDR3 DNA follows: TGCAGCGTTGGGGACAGGGGGGGGGTGCTCGGTGGCTACACCTTC.